This TCR beta chain was observed in a study of T cells in localized non-small cell lung cancer. Study-level points and caveats: Sequencing was restricted to one tumor region; therefore, heterogeneity remains possible. Median roughly 57 top-100 tumor clones were shared with paired adjacent lung. The study linked higher blood T cell density to longer overall survival. Uninvolved adjacent lung, not tumor, had the highest T cell clonality.

Clones were sequenced by immunoSEQ multiplex PCR, and TCRdb holds only the in-frame ones, with some missing. The sample records tens of thousands of clones, approximately 80% being singletons. With respect to this clone: What it binds is unknown.

Germline CDR1 LNHNV, CDR2 YYDKDF (reference sequence). The CDR3 covers 13 residues. Trimming shortened V by 4 bases and J by 10 bases, and 14 bases separated the two germline ends. The receptor was derived from a male donor aged 60 or over with stage III squamous cell lung carcinoma. This specimen was peripheral blood, taken before any cancer treatment. This chain links TRBV15 with TRBJ2-1; D unresolved. The DNA for the CDR3 is TGTGCCACCAGCAAAGCTATCGCGGAGGAGCAGTTCTTC. As protein: CATSKAIAEEQFF. The entire variable domain, with the rest obtained from reference TRBV15 and TRBJ2-1, is as follows: DAMVIQNPRYQVTQFGKPVTLSCSQTLNHNVMYWYQQKSSQAPKLLFHYYDKDFNNEADTPDNFQSRRPNTSFCFLDIRSPGLGDTAMYLCATSKAIAEEQFFGPGTRLTVL.